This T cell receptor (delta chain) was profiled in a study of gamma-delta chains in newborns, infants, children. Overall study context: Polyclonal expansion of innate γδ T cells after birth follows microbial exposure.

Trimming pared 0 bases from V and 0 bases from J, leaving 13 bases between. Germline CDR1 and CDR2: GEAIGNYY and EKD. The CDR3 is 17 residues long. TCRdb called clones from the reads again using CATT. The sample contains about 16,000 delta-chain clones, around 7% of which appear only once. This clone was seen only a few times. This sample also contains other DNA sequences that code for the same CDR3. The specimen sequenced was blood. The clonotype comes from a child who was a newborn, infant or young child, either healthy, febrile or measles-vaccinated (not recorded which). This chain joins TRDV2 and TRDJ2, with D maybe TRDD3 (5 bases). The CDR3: CACDTLEEDTLTAQLFF. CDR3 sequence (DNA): TGTGCCTGTGACACCCTAGAAGAGGATACTTTGACAGCACAACTCTTCTTT.